One and the same sample provided the 19 T cell receptor beta chains below, sequenced in a study of OX40 agonist ivuxolimab in advanced cancers. The table came from immunoSEQ multiplex PCR; TCRdb's copy has only in-frame clones and leaves some out. The data contain around 58,000 clones, 80% to 90% of them singletons. Sample: CD4+ or CD8+ T cells sorted from blood, taken in a trial of the OX40 agonist ivuxolimab. Source of these receptors: an adult with an advanced solid tumor such as melanoma, head and neck, liver or kidney cancer.

This chain connects TRBV19 to TRBJ1-2; the D gene is possibly TRBD1 (5 bases). Germline lookup yields CDR1 LNHDA and CDR2 SQIVND (reference sequence). CDR3 length: 13 amino acids. V was pared by 7 bases and J by 5 bases, with 14 bases between. The CDR3: CASIGQGMYGYTF. CDR3 coding DNA: TGTGCCAGTATCGGGCAGGGAATGTATGGCTACACCTTC.

Points on this clone: A junction end diverges from the germline sequence, so it may reflect a read error. J is TRBJ2-1 and V is TRBV2, with no clear D. The CDR3 spans 11 residues. Germline CDR1 and CDR2: SNHLY and FYNNEI. The DNA for the CDR3 is TGTGCCAGCAGTGAAGTGGTTGAGGAGTTCTTC. It translates to CASSEVVEEFF. The full variable domain, its missing parts supplied by reference TRBV2 and TRBJ2-1, is EPEVTQTPSHQVTQMGQEVILRCVPISNHLYFYWYRQILGQKVEFLVSFYNNEISEKSEIFDDQFSVERPDGSNFTLKIRSTKLEDSAMYFCASSEVVEEFFGPGTRLTVL.

The genes are TRBV6-5 and TRBJ2-1; 10 bases align to TRBD2. This CDR3 is 15 amino acids long. V lost 7 bases to trimming and J lost 8 bases; unmatched junction nucleotides: 11. Germline V gene lookup returns CDR1 MNHEY and CDR2 SVGAGI. The CDR3 DNA follows: TGTGCCAGCATAAACCAAGCGGGAGGGTTTCATGAGCAGTTCTTC. Amino acids: CASINQAGGFHEQFF.

V and J are TRBV6-1 and TRBJ2-1; 7 bases fit TRBD1. V shed 0 bases, J shed 4 bases, and the junction held 6 bases outside the gene matches. Germline V CDR1 and CDR2: MNHNS, SASEGT. The CDR3 is 16 residues long. Here the CDR3 DNA reads TGTGCCAGCAGTGAAGCGCTAGGGGGCCGGTACAATGAGCAGTTCTTC. It encodes CASSEALGGRYNEQFF.

The rearrangement links TRBV9 to TRBJ2-2; D not resolved. The CDR3 sequence is 15 residues long. V gave up 0 bases and J gave up 5 bases, with 11 bases separating them. Germline CDR1 and CDR2: SGDLS and YYNGEE. The CDR3 sequence is CASSVEARRTGELFF. For the CDR3, the DNA is TGTGCCAGCAGCGTAGAGGCCAGGCGGACCGGGGAGCTGTTTTTT.

V and J are TRBV11-1 and TRBJ2-4; unclear D gene. The ends were cut back, 5 bases at V and 1 base at J, with 9 bases in the middle. Germline V gene lookup returns CDR1 SGHAT and CDR2 FQDESV (reference sequence). This CDR3 has 14 residues. CDR3 in DNA: TGTGCCAGCAGCCCTCGATATGCCAAAAACATTCAGTACTTC. Residues: CASSPRYAKNIQYF.

V gene TRBV19 combines with J gene TRBJ2-2, with D possibly being TRBD1 or TRBD2 (6 bases each). Germline V gene lookup returns CDR1 LNHDA and CDR2 SQIVND (reference sequence). CDR3 length: 14 residues. Trimming removed 6 bases at V and 0 bases at J, with 8 bases between. The CDR3 spells CASRRGANTGELFF. The CDR3 DNA reads TGTGCCAGTAGGAGGGGGGCGAACACCGGGGAGCTGTTTTTT.

The chain uses TRBV6-6 and TRBJ2-3; weak D call: TRBD1 (6 bases). The CDR3 extends over 16 amino acids. Deletions cut 0 bases from V and 6 bases from J, with 16 bases between. Germline lookup yields CDR1 MNHNY and CDR2 SVGAGI (reference sequence). The CDR3 DNA is TGTGCCAGCAGTTACTCGTCAGGGGCAGGGGTCGATACGCAGTATTTT. Protein: CASSYSSGAGVDTQYF.

This chain joins TRBV18 and TRBJ2-2; 13 nucleotides match TRBD2. The CDR3 loop spans 17 amino acids. V lost 6 bases to trimming and J lost 2 bases; unmatched junction nucleotides: 6. Germline V lookup: CDR1 KGHSH, CDR2 LQKENI. The CDR3 sequence is CASSPGTSGTNTGELFF. In DNA form, the CDR3 reads TGTGCCAGCTCCCCCGGGACTAGCGGGACTAACACCGGGGAGCTGTTTTTT.

The gene calls are TRBV10-3 and TRBJ2-7; the D gene is possibly TRBD1 (6 bases). The CDR3 length is 11 residues. From germline, CDR1 is ENHRY and CDR2 SYGVKD. The ends were cut back, 2 bases at V and 7 bases at J, with 6 bases in the middle. CDR3 protein: CAISETGEQYF. The CDR3 bases are TGTGCCATCAGTGAGACAGGGGAGCAGTACTTC.

This rearrangement joins TRBV27 to TRBJ2-1, with D possibly being TRBD2 (6 bases). The germline gives CDR1 MNHEY, CDR2 SMNVEV (reference sequence). V was pared by 11 bases and J by 3 bases, with 20 bases between. This CDR3 spans 15 amino acids. The CDR3 nucleotides are TGTGCCCCCCCGGGAAAGCGGGCGTACTACAATGAGCAGTTCTTC. Translated, it gives CAPPGKRAYYNEQFF.

This clone was detected once. The chain has TRBV2 and TRBJ2-3, with 10 bases matching TRBD1. This CDR3 spans 15 amino acids. CDR1 and CDR2 from the germline V gene are SNHLY and FYNNEI. After removal of 8 bases from V and 1 base from J, the junction contained 6 bases not matched to a gene. The DNA of the CDR3 is TGTGCCAGCGGGGGACAGGGGTTCGGCACAGATACGCAGTATTTT. It yields the protein CASGGQGFGTDTQYF. The full variable domain, its missing parts supplied by reference TRBV2 and TRBJ2-3, is EPEVTQTPSHQVTQMGQEVILRCVPISNHLYFYWYRQILGQKVEFLVSFYNNEISEKSEIFDDQFSVERPDGSNFTLKIRSTKLEDSAMYFCASGGQGFGTDTQYFGPGTRLTVL.

V usage is TRBV6-4 and J usage is TRBJ1-5; D is unclear. Germline assignment: CDR1 MRHNA and CDR2 SNTAGT. V was cut by 0 bases and J by 4 bases, with 7 bases left in between. This CDR3 region has 14 residues. The CDR3 DNA follows: TGTGCCAGCAGTGACTCTGTTGATAATCAGCCCCAGCATTTT. Translating gives CASSDSVDNQPQHF.

The J gene is TRBJ1-1, the V gene TRBV7-9; D uncertain. The CDR3 is 14 amino acids. The germline V and J ends were trimmed by 1 base and 0 bases, with 6 bases remaining between them. Germline values: CDR1 SEHNR, CDR2 FQNEAQ (reference sequence). For the CDR3, the DNA is TGTGCCAGCAGCTTAGTATCTGTGAACACTGAAGCTTTCTTT. Amino acids: CASSLVSVNTEAFF. Looking up the rest from reference TRBV7-9 and TRBJ1-1 gives the full variable domain: DTGVSQNPRHKITKRGQNVTFRCDPISEHNRLYWYRQTLGQGPEFLTYFQNEAQLEKSRLLSDRFSAERPKGSFSTLEIQRTEQGDSAMYLCASSLVSVNTEAFFGQGTRLTVV.

The rearrangement joins TRBV5-1 to TRBJ2-6, with D unresolved. CDR3 length equals 17 residues. Germline V gene data show CDR1 as SGHRS and CDR2 as YFSETQ. V lost 2 bases and J 0 bases, leaving 12 bases between the germline ends. The CDR3 DNA follows: TGCGCCAGCAGCTTCAGGACGTCGAGCTCTGGGGCCAACGTCCTGACTTTC. Amino acid sequence: CASSFRTSSSGANVLTF.

This rearrangement joins TRBV2 to TRBJ1-1; D is uncertain. Per germline, CDR1 SNHLY and CDR2 FYNNEI. Trimming removed 1 base from V and 5 bases from J, with 2 bases in between. This CDR3 contains 11 residues. The CDR3: CASSEVTEAFF. The CDR3 bases are TGTGCCAGCAGTGAAGTTACTGAAGCTTTCTTT.

Worth noting for this clone: The same CDR3 also results from other DNA sequences found in this sample. The V gene is TRBV29-1, the J gene TRBJ2-2; 8 nucleotides align to TRBD1. J gave up 3 bases and V 7 bases, and 13 bases lay outside the gene matches. The CDR3 totals 16 residues. CDR1 and CDR2 (germline): SQVTM, ANQGSEA. This CDR3 is CSARPADRGHTGELFF. The CDR3 nucleotides read TGCAGCGCCCGCCCCGCCGACAGGGGACACACCGGGGAGCTGTTTTTT.

The rearrangement joins TRBV18 to TRBJ2-2; 7 bases fit TRBD1. In germline, CDR1 is KGHSH, CDR2 LQKENI. The CDR3 has 15 residues. J gave up 6 bases and V 3 bases, and 7 bases lay outside the gene matches. CDR3 residues: CASSPPGQSSGELFF. DNA for the CDR3: TGTGCCAGCTCACCTCCGGGACAGTCGTCCGGGGAGCTGTTTTTT.

The CDR3 is CASSPGGRGTDTQYF. The CDR3 DNA reads TGTGCCAGCAGCCCCGGGGGGCGGGGCACAGATACGCAGTATTTT. The V call is TRBV14, the J call TRBJ2-3, with D possibly TRBD2 on 7 matching bases. This CDR3 has 15 residues. With 4 bases removed from V and 1 base from J, the gap between germline ends came to 12 bases. Germline CDR1 reads SGHDN; CDR2 reads FVKESK. The full variable domain, in which reference TRBV14 and TRBJ2-3 provide the parts outside the CDR3, is EAGVTQFPSHSVIEKGQTVTLRCDPISGHDNLYWYRRVMGKEIKFLLHFVKESKQDESGMPNNRFLAERTGGTYSTLKVQPAELEDSGVYFCASSPGGRGTDTQYFGPGTRLTVL.